The 14 T cell receptor beta chains listed next were all sequenced from one sample in a study of blood T cell repertoires in COVID-19. Profiling relied on immunoSEQ multiplex PCR, and the TCRdb table lists in-frame clones only, not all of them. The repertoire holds 85,000 to 100,000 clones, with 88% as singletons. The sample was peripheral blood. The receptors originated from a man aged 45 to 65 with COVID-19, enrolled during active disease.

V and J are TRBV7-3 and TRBJ2-1; the match to TRBD2 covers 8 bases. Unmatched junction bases numbered 11, after V lost 1 base and J lost 6 bases. The CDR3 spans 17 residues. Germline assignment: CDR1 SGHTA and CDR2 FQGTGA. CDR3 sequence (DNA): TGTGCCAGCAGCTTAAGTAGGTCGGGACTAGACGGCAATGAGCAGTTCTTC. The encoded protein is CASSLSRSGLDGNEQFF.

The chain links TRBV15 to TRBJ1-5; tentatively, D is TRBD1 (5 bases). The germline CDR1 and CDR2 sequences are LNHNV and YYDKDF (reference sequence). V was shortened by 2 bases and J by 6 bases, with 5 bases between the two germline ends. The CDR3 length is 12 residues. The CDR3 loop reads CATSRQGQPQHF. CDR3 in DNA: TGTGCCACCAGCAGACAGGGTCAGCCCCAGCATTTT.

The chain is built from TRBV10-2 and TRBJ2-5; 16 nucleotides align to TRBD2. The CDR3 has 16 amino acids. Trimming cost V 8 bases and J 4 bases; bases outside gene matches: 7. Per germline, CDR1 WSHSY and CDR2 SAAADI. The CDR3: CASGTSGGASRETQYF. The CDR3 DNA reads TGCGCCAGCGGGACTAGCGGGGGGGCCAGCAGAGAGACCCAGTACTTC.

The chain recombines TRBV5-4 with TRBJ2-2, with a weak D call TRBD2 (6 bases). The CDR3 contains 14 residues. V dropped 0 bases and J dropped 7 bases, with 10 bases sitting between them. Germline assignment: CDR1 SGHNT and CDR2 YYREEE (reference sequence). The CDR3 region is CASSLEGEVGELFF. The CDR3 region has the DNA TGTGCCAGCAGCTTGGAAGGGGAGGTCGGGGAGCTGTTTTTT.

The gene calls are TRBV28 and TRBJ2-7, with a possible D match to TRBD2 (6 bases). V was shortened by 7 bases and J by 7 bases, with 20 bases between the two germline ends. The germline CDR1 and CDR2 sequences are MDHEN and SYDVKM. CDR3 length: 14 amino acids. The CDR3, as DNA: TGTGCCAGCACACCCGGGGGTAGCTCGGGGGAGCAGTACTTC. Translating gives CASTPGGSSGEQYF. The full variable domain, completed using reference TRBV28 and TRBJ2-7, is DVKVTQSSRYLVKRTGEKVFLECVQDMDHENMFWYRQDPGLGLRLIYFSYDVKMKEKGDIPEGYSVSREKKERFSLILESASTNQTSMYLCASTPGGSSGEQYFGPGTRLTVT.

Written as DNA, the CDR3 is TGTGCCATCAGGGAATCTCAGGGAACCGGGGAGCTGTTTTTT. Its translation: CAIRESQGTGELFF. This chain links TRBV10-3 with TRBJ2-2, with D possibly matching TRBD1 (5 bases). The V gene lost 6 bases and the J gene lost 5 bases, with 13 bases spanning the gap. Germline loops: CDR1 ENHRY, CDR2 SYGVKD. This CDR3 is 14 amino acids long.

The rearrangement links TRBV6-6 to TRBJ1-2, with 9 bases lining up with TRBD1. J lost 6 bases, V lost 8 bases, and 7 bases had no gene match. The germline V gene encodes CDR1 MNHNY and CDR2 SVGAGI (reference sequence). The CDR3 sequence is 13 residues long. The CDR3 is CASAAGTGNGYTF. The CDR3 DNA follows: TGTGCCAGCGCCGCCGGGACAGGGAATGGCTACACCTTC.

This clone appeared a single time. The chain employs TRBV11-2 and TRBJ2-2; maybe TRBD1 (5 bases). Germline V gene lookup returns CDR1 SGHAT and CDR2 FQNNGV. CDR3 size: 16 residues. The V end was cut by 3 bases, the J end by 3 bases, with 14 bases between. The CDR3 nucleotides read TGTGCCAGCAGCTTCGACAGTGCCCCATACACCGGGGAGCTGTTTTTT. Amino acids: CASSFDSAPYTGELFF.

The genes are TRBV7-2 and TRBJ2-7; 7 nucleotides agree with TRBD1. CDR1 and CDR2 (germline): SGHTA, FQGNSA. Trimming cost V 5 bases and J 1 base; bases outside gene matches: 11. The CDR3 covers 16 residues. The CDR3 spells CASSALDRRPSYEQYF. In DNA form, the CDR3 reads TGTGCCAGCAGCGCGTTGGACAGGCGACCGTCCTACGAGCAGTACTTC.

The V gene is TRBV11-2, the J gene TRBJ2-2; the D gene is possibly TRBD2 (7 bases). Looked up from germline, CDR1 is SGHAT and CDR2 is FQNNGV. The V end was cut by 1 base, the J end by 2 bases, with 14 bases between. CDR3 length: 17 residues. Here the CDR3 reads CASSLVAGATNTGELFF. In DNA form, the CDR3 reads TGTGCCAGCAGCTTAGTGGCGGGGGCCACTAACACCGGGGAGCTGTTTTTT.

The chain combines TRBV5-4 with TRBJ1-6, with D maybe TRBD1 (5 bases). The CDR3 has 15 amino acids. Germline V gene lookup returns CDR1 SGHNT and CDR2 YYREEE (reference sequence). V was pared by 1 base and J by 9 bases, with 14 bases between. The CDR3 reads CASSLWQGGGSPLHF. In nucleotides, the CDR3 is TGTGCCAGCAGCTTGTGGCAGGGAGGAGGTTCACCCCTCCACTTT. Together with reference TRBV5-4 and TRBJ1-6, the CDR3 gives the full variable domain: ETGVTQSPTHLIKTRGQQVTLRCSSQSGHNTVSWYQQALGQGPQFIFQYYREEENGRGNFPPRFSGLQFPNYSSELNVNALELDDSALYLCASSLWQGGGSPLHFGNGTRLTVT.

The chain recombines TRBV18 with TRBJ1-5, with 8 positions matching TRBD1. CDR3 length: 17 amino acids. Unmatched junction bases numbered 12, after V lost 1 base and J lost 7 bases. Germline values: CDR1 KGHSH, CDR2 LQKENI. The CDR3 sequence: CASSPLGGQGIPQPQHF. CDR3 DNA sequence: TGTGCCAGCTCACCACTGGGAGGACAGGGTATTCCCCAGCCCCAGCATTTT.

This sequence joins TRBV2 and TRBJ2-7; D gene ambiguous. Germline CDR1 reads SNHLY; CDR2 reads FYNNEI. The CDR3 has 13 residues. Between the trimmed V and J ends, which lost 7 bases and 3 bases, there was a span of 13 bases. This CDR3 reads CASTWQARYEQYF. CDR3 nucleotide sequence: TGTGCCAGCACTTGGCAGGCACGCTACGAGCAGTACTTC.

As to this clone: Distinct nucleotide sequences in the sample also encode this CDR3. CDR3 amino acids: CASSSDTGELFF. CDR3 in DNA: TGTGCCAGCAGCTCAGACACCGGGGAGCTGTTTTTT. J is TRBJ2-2 and V is TRBV7-2; D ambiguous. The CDR3 runs to 12 residues. Germline V gene sequence: CDR1 SGHTA, CDR2 FQGNSA. The V and J ends lost 4 bases and 3 bases respectively, with 3 bases between them.